What follows describes a single TCR beta chain. Germline V lookup: CDR1 SEHNR, CDR2 FQNEAQ (reference sequence). The CDR3 length is 14 residues. The V and J ends lost 2 bases and 7 bases respectively, with 9 bases between them. The TCR beta repertoire was assessed by survey-level immunoSEQ sequencing. Generated by immunoSEQ multiplex PCR, the TCRdb table keeps only in-frame clones and is missing some. Here the sample spans 45,000 to 60,000 clones, approximately 95% being singletons. This sequence originates from a man aged 40-49 years with rheumatoid arthritis. Sequencing was performed on PBMCs. V is TRBV7-9 and J is TRBJ1-6; D is unresolved. The CDR3 DNA is TGTGCCAGCAGCTTACCGACCCGAAATTCACCCCTCCACTTT. As protein: CASSLPTRNSPLHF.